This TCR beta chain derives from a study of blood T cell repertoires in COVID-19. This table comes from immunoSEQ multiplex PCR, and its TCRdb copy is limited to in-frame clones, with some not included. The sample includes around 250,000 clones, under 90% of them seen just once. The ends were cut back, 5 bases at V and 3 bases at J, with 16 bases in the middle. The germline gives CDR1 SEHNR, CDR2 FQNEAQ (reference sequence). The CDR3 is 15 amino acids. Sequenced sample: peripheral blood. The J gene is TRBJ1-2, the V gene TRBV7-9, with D tentatively TRBD1 (5 bases). The receptor comes from a woman in her 40s who had recovered from COVID-19. CDR3 sequence: CASSSYPSGDYGYTF. CDR3 sequence (DNA): TGTGCCAGCAGCAGCTATCCCTCGGGGGACTATGGCTACACCTTC.